These 8 T cell receptor beta chains were sequenced from one sample in a study of OX40 agonist ivuxolimab in advanced cancers. Receptors were amplified or captured by the immunoSEQ multiplex PCR assay. In TCRdb, the immuneACCESS table is reduced to in-frame sequences with V and J assigned. These tables do not hold every clone; where another copy was compared, an unresolved V gene accounts for under half, and the others remain unexplained. Recorded for this sample are about 34,000 clones; around nine tenths of them occurred a single time. The top ten hold 4% to 5% of the sample. Sequencing was performed on CD4+ or CD8+ T cells sorted from blood, taken in a trial of the OX40 agonist ivuxolimab. These TCRs come from an adult with an advanced solid tumor such as melanoma, head and neck, liver or kidney cancer.

The gene calls are TRBV7-3 and TRBJ2-6, with 7 bases that match TRBD1. The CDR3 is made up of 17 amino acids. Trimming at V came to 5 bases and at J to 0 bases, leaving 7 bases not matched to a gene. From germline, CDR1 is SGHTA and CDR2 FQGTGA. In DNA form, the CDR3 reads TGTGCCAGCAGCCCATTGGGACAGAGCTCTGGGGCCAACGTCCTGACTTTC. This codes for CASSPLGQSSGANVLTF.

The rearrangement joins TRBV19 to TRBJ2-5; TRBD2 is a possible D gene (6 bases). This CDR3 spans 13 amino acids. V was pared by 5 bases and J by 4 bases, with 11 bases between. CDR1 and CDR2 from the germline V gene are LNHDA and SQIVND (reference sequence). The CDR3 DNA reads as TGTGCCAGTAGTGAATTGCGGGGAGAGACCCAGTACTTC. This encodes CASSELRGETQYF. Full variable domain (outside the CDR3, taken from reference TRBV19 and TRBJ2-5): DGGITQSPKYLFRKEGQNVTLSCEQNLNHDAMYWYRQDPGQGLRLIYYSQIVNDFQKGDIAEGYSVSREKKESFPLTVTSAQKNPTAFYLCASSELRGETQYFGPGTRLLVL.

Comments on this clone: One junction end disagrees with the germline gene, perhaps due to a read error. V usage is TRBV15 and J usage is TRBJ2-3, with unresolved D. CDR1 is LNHNV, CDR2 YYDKDF, per germline (reference sequence). This CDR3 is built from 14 residues. In nucleotides, the CDR3 is TGTGCCACCAGCAGAGATCTCAGCACGGATACGCAGTATTTT. Translation: CATSRDLSTDTQYF.

V is TRBV27 and J is TRBJ2-3; D is possibly TRBD1 or TRBD2 (5 bases each). The germline V gene encodes CDR1 MNHEY and CDR2 SMNVEV (reference sequence). The CDR3 is 16 residues long. V gave up 3 bases and J gave up 0 bases, with 13 bases separating them. The CDR3 loop reads CASSFYPGPSTDTQYF. CDR3 DNA sequence: TGTGCCAGCAGTTTTTACCCGGGACCCAGCACAGATACGCAGTATTTT.

The genes are TRBV29-1 and TRBJ2-3, with unresolved D. Germline assignment: CDR1 SQVTM and CDR2 ANQGSEA. V was trimmed by 6 bases and J by 1 base, leaving 8 bases between them. The CDR3 contains 12 residues. CDR3 in DNA: TGCAGCGTCGCGGACGGCACAGATACGCAGTATTTT. Amino acids: CSVADGTDTQYF.

This chain joins TRBV6-1 and TRBJ2-7; TRBD1 agrees at 8 bases. The CDR3 covers 15 residues. Germline V gives CDR1 MNHNS, CDR2 SASEGT. The V and J ends lost 3 bases and 4 bases, in that order; junction bases with no gene match: 8. In DNA, the CDR3 is TGTGCCAGCAGTGAGCAGGGGGCCCGTTTTTACGAGCAGTACTTC. It codes for CASSEQGARFYEQYF.

V is TRBV6-1 and J is TRBJ1-3; D gene ambiguous. In germline, CDR1 is MNHNS, CDR2 SASEGT. The V end was cut by 7 bases, the J end by 4 bases, with 8 bases between. This CDR3 is 12 amino acids long. The CDR3 loop reads CASKAAGNTIYF. Written as DNA, the CDR3 is TGTGCCAGCAAAGCTGCGGGAAACACCATATATTTT.

The chain carries TRBV9 and TRBJ2-1, with D possibly TRBD2 on 5 matching bases. Trimming cost V 0 bases and J 2 bases, with 9 bases left between them. Germline CDR1 is SGDLS and CDR2 is YYNGEE. This CDR3 has 15 amino acids. In nucleotides, the CDR3 is TGTGCCAGCAGCGTAGACCTAGCAGCCTACAATGAGCAGTTCTTC. Protein: CASSVDLAAYNEQFF. The full variable domain, in which reference TRBV9 and TRBJ2-1 provide the parts outside the CDR3, is DSGVTQTPKHLITATGQRVTLRCSPRSGDLSVYWYQQSLDQGLQFLIQYYNGEERAKGNILERFSAQQFPDLHSELNLSSLELGDSALYFCASSVDLAAYNEQFFGPGTRLTVL.